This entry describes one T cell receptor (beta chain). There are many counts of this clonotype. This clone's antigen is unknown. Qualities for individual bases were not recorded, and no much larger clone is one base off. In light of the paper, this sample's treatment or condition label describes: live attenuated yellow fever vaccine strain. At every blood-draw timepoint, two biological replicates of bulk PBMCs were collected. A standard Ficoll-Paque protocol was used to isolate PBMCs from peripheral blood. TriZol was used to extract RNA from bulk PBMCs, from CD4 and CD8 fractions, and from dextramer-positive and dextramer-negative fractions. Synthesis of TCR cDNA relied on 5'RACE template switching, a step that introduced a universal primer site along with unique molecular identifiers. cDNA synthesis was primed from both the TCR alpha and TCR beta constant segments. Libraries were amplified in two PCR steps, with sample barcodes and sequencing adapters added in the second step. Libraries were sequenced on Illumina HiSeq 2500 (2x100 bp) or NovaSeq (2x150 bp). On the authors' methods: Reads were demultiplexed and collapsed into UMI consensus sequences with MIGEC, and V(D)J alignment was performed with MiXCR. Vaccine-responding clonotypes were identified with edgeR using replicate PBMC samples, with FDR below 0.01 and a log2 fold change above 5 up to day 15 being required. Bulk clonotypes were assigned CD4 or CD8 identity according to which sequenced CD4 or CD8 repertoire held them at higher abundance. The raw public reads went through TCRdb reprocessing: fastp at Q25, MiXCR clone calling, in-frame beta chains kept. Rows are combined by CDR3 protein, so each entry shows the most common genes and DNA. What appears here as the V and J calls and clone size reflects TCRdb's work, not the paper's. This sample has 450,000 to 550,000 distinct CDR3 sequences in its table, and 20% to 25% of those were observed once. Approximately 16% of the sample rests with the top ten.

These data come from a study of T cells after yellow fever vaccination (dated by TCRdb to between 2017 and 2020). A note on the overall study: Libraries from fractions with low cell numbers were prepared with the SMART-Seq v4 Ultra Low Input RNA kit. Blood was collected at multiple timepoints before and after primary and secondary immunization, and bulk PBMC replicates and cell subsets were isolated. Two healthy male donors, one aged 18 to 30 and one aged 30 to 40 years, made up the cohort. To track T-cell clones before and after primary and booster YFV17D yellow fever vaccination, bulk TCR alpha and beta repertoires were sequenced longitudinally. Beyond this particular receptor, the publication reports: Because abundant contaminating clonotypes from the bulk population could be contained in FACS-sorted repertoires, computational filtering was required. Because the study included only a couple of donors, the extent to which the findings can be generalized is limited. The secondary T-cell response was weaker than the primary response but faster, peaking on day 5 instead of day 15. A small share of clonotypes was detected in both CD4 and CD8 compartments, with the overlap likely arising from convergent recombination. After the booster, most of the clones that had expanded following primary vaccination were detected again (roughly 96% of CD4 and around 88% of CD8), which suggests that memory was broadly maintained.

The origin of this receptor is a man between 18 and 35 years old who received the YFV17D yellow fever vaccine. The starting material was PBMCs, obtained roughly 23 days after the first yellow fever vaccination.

The DNA is TGCAGTGGAGAACCTAGGGCTTTCTTT. Translated, it reads CSGEPRAFF. The chain couples TRBV20-1 to TRBJ1-1; no D gene is confidently identified. Measured from the cysteine to the phenylalanine, the CDR3 is 9 residues long. Only the CDR3 region is kept as DNA, spanning 27 bases read in frame from base 1. V was cut back by 7 bases and J by 11 bases, leaving a gap of 11 bases between them. According to the germline V gene (reference sequence), CDR1 reads DFQATT and CDR2 reads SNEGSKA.